Sequencing of this TCR beta chain was carried out in a study of blood T cell repertoires in COVID-19. Across the whole study: Sites across the United States, Italy and Spain contributed samples from acute and convalescent COVID-19. In each case, the material was cDNA or gDNA derived from T cells, B-cell-depleted T cells, or PBMCs.

The CDR3 runs to 14 residues. CDR1 is WSHSY and CDR2 is SAAADI in the germline V gene. The ends lost 8 bases at V and 3 bases at J; junction bases unmatched: 9. Per the original methods: Amplification of reference gene primers provided the estimated nucleated cell counts. The data were produced by immunoSEQ multiplex PCR, yet TCRdb's version contains in-frame clones alone and is incomplete. D and trimming were read from the DNA, whereas the V and J calls and clone size are those reported in that table. In the table there are 50,000 to 65,000 clones, 86% of which are singletons. This sequence was found in a human donor in a cohort sampled during active COVID-19. The V gene is TRBV10-2, the J gene TRBJ2-7; TRBD1 agrees at 8 bases. The source material was peripheral blood. CDR3 in DNA: TGCGCCAGCTACAAACCGGGACAGGTCTACGAGCAGTACTTC. Translation: CASYKPGQVYEQYF.